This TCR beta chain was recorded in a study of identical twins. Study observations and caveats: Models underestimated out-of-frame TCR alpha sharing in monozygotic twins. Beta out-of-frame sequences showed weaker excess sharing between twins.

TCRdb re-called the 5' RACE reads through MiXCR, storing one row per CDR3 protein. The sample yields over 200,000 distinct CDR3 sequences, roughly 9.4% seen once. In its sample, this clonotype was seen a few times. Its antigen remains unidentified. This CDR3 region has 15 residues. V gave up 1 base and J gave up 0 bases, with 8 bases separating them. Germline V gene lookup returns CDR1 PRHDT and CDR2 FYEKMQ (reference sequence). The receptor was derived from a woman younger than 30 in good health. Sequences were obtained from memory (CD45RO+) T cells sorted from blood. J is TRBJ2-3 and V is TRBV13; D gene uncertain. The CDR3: CASSLVSTSTDTQYF. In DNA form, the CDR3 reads TGTGCCAGCAGCTTAGTTTCCACTAGCACAGATACGCAGTATTTT.